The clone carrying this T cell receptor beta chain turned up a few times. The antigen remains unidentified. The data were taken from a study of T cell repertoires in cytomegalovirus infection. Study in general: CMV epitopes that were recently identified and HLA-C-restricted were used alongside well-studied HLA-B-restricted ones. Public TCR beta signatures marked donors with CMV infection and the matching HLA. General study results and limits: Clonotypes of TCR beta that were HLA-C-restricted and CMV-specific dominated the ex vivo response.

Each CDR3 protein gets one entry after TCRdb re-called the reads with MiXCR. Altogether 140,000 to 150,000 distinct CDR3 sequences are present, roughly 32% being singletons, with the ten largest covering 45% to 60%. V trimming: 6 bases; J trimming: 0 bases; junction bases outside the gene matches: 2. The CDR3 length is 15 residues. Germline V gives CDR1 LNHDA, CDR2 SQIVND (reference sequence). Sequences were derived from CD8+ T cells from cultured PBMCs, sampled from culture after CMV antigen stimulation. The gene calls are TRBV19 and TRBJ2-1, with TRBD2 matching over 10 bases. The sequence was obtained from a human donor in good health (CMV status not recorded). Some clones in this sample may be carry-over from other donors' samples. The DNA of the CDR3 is TGTGCCAGTAGCACTAGCGGGGACTCCTACAATGAGCAGTTCTTC. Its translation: CASSTSGDSYNEQFF.